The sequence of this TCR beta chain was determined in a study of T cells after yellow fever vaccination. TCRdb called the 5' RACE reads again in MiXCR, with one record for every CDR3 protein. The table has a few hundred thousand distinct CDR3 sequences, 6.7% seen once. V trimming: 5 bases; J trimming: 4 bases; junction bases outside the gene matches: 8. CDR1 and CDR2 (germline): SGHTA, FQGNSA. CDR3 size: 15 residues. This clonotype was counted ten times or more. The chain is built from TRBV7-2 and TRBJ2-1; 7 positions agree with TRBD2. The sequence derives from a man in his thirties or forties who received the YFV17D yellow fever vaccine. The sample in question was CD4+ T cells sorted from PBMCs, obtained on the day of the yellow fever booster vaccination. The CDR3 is CASSPAGKSYNEQFF. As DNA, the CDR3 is TGTGCCAGCAGCCCAGCGGGAAAATCATACAATGAGCAGTTCTTC.